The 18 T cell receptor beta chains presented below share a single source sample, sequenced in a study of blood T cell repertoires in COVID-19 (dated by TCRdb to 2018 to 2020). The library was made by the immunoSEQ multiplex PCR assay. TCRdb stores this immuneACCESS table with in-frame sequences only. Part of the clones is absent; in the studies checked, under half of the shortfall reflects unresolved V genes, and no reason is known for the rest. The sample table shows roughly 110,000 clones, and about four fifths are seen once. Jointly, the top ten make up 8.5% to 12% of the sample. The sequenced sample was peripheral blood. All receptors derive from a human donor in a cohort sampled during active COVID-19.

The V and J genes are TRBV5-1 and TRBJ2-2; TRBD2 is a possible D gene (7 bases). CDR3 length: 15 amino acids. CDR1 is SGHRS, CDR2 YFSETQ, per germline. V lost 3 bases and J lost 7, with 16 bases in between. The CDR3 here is CASSSTGGSHGELFF. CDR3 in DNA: TGCGCCAGCAGCTCGACAGGCGGGAGTCACGGGGAGCTGTTTTTT.

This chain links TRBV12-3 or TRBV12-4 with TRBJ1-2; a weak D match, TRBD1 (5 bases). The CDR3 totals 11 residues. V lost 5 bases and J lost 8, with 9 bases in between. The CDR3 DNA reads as TGTGCCAGCAGTCAGGGATTCGGCTACACCTTC. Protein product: CASSQGFGYTF.

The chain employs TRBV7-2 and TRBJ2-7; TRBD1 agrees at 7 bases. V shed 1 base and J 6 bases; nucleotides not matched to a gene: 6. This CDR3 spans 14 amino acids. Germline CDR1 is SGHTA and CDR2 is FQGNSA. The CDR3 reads CASSLGRQGVEQYF. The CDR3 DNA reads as TGTGCCAGCAGCTTAGGTAGACAGGGCGTCGAGCAGTACTTC.

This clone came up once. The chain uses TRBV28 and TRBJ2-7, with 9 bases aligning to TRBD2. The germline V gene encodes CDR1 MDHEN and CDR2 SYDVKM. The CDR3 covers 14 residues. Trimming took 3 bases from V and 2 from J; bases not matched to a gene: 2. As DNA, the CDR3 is TGTGCCAGCAGTTTTGGCGGGGGGGCCTACGAGCAGTACTTC. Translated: CASSFGGGAYEQYF.

The CDR3 loop reads CATSRGSGTPRTGELFF. The CDR3 DNA follows: TGTGCCACCAGCAGAGGCAGCGGGACCCCGAGGACCGGGGAGCTGTTTTTT. This chain connects TRBV15 to TRBJ2-2, with 7 nucleotides matching TRBD2. The CDR3 covers 17 residues. The germline V gene encodes CDR1 LNHNV and CDR2 YYDKDF (reference sequence). V shed 1 base and J 5 bases; nucleotides not matched to a gene: 10. Looking up the rest from reference TRBV15 and TRBJ2-2 gives the full variable domain: DAMVIQNPRYQVTQFGKPVTLSCSQTLNHNVMYWYQQKSSQAPKLLFHYYDKDFNNEADTPDNFQSRRPNTSFCFLDIRSPGLGDTAMYLCATSRGSGTPRTGELFFGEGSRLTVL.

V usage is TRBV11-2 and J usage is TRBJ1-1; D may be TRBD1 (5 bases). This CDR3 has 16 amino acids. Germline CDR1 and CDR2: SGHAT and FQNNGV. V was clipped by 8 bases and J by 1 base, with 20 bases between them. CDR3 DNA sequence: TGTGCCAGCCCCACTCCGGGAGGGGCCCGGAACACTGAAGCTTTCTTT. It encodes CASPTPGGARNTEAFF.

The CDR3 DNA follows: TGCGCCAGCAGCTTTGCAGGGGGCGTAGAGACCCAGTACTTC. Encoded protein: CASSFAGGVETQYF. The genes are TRBV5-1 and TRBJ2-5, with 8 bases aligning to TRBD1. V gave up 2 bases and J gave up 4 bases; unmatched junction bases: 4. CDR1 and CDR2 from the germline V gene are SGHRS and YFSETQ. This CDR3 has 14 amino acids.

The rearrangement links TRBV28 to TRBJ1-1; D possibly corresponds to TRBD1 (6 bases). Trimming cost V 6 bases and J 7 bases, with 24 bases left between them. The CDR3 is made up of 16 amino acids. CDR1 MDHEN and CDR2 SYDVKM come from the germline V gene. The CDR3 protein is CASSSIGGGEKNEAFF. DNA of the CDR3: TGTGCCAGCAGCTCGATAGGGGGGGGCGAAAAGAATGAAGCTTTCTTT. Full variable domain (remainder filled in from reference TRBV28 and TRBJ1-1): DVKVTQSSRYLVKRTGEKVFLECVQDMDHENMFWYRQDPGLGLRLIYFSYDVKMKEKGDIPEGYSVSREKKERFSLILESASTNQTSMYLCASSSIGGGEKNEAFFGQGTRLTVV.

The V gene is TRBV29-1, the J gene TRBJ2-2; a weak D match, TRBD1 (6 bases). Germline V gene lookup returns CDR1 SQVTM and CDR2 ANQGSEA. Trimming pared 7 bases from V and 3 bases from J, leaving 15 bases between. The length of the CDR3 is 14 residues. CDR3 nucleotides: TGCAGCGGACGCTCGGACAGACACACCGGGGAGCTGTTTTTT. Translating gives CSGRSDRHTGELFF.

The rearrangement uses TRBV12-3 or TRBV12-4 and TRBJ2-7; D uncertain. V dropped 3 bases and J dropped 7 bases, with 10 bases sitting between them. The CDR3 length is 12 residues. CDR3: CASSFPPSEQYF. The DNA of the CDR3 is TGTGCCAGCAGTTTCCCCCCGAGTGAGCAGTACTTC.

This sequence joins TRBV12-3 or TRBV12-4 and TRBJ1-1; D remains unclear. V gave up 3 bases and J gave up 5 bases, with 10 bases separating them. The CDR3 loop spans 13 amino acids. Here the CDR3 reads CASSFRTRTEAFF. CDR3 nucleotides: TGTGCCAGCAGTTTTCGAACAAGAACTGAAGCTTTCTTT.

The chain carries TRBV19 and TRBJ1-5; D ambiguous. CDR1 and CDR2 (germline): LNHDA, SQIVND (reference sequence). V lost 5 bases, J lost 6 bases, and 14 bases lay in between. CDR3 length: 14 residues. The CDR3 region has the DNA TGTGCCAGTAGTTCTCCCCCCGGTTCTCAGCCCCAGCATTTT. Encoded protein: CASSSPPGSQPQHF.

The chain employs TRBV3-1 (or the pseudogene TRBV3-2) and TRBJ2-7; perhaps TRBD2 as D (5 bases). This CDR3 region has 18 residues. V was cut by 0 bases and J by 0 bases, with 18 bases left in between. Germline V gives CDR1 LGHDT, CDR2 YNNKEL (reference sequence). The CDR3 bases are TGTGCCAGCAGCCAAGATCCGGGCCGTCGGGCGGGCTCCTACGAGCAGTACTTC. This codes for CASSQDPGRRAGSYEQYF.

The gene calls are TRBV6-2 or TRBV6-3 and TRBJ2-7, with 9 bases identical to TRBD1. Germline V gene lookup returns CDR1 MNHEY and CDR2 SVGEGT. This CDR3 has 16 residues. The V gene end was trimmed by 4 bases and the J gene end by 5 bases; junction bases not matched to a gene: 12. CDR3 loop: CASSSYRGQALHEQYF. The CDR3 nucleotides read TGTGCCAGCAGTTCCTACAGGGGGCAAGCTCTCCACGAGCAGTACTTC.

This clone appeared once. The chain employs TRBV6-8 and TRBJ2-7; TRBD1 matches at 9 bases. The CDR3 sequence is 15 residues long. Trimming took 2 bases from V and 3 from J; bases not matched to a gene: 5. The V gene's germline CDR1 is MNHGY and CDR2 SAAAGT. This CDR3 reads CASSYTRDRVYEQYF. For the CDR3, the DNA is TGTGCCAGCAGTTACACCCGGGACAGGGTCTACGAGCAGTACTTC.

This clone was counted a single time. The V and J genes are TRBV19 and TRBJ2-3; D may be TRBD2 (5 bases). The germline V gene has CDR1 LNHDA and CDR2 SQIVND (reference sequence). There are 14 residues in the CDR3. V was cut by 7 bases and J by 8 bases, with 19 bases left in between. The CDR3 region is CASKKAPQGGTQYF. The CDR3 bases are TGTGCCAGTAAGAAGGCCCCTCAAGGAGGTACGCAGTATTTT.

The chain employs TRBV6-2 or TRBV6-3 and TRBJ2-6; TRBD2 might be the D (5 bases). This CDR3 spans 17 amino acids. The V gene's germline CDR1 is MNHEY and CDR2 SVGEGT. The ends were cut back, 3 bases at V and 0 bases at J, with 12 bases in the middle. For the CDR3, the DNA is TGTGCCAGCAGTTATTCCGGGGTGAGCTCTGGGGCCAACGTCCTGACTTTC. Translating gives CASSYSGVSSGANVLTF.

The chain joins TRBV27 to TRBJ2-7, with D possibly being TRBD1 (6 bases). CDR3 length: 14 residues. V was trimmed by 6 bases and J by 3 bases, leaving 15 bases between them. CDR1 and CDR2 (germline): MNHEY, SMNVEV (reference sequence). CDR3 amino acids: CASSSDRRNYEQYF. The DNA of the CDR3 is TGTGCCAGCAGCTCAGACAGGCGAAACTACGAGCAGTACTTC.